One sample yielded the 19 T cell receptor beta chains listed below, sequenced in a study of T cells in Graves' hyperthyroidism and ophthalmopathy. The CDR3 regions of TCR beta were amplified from RNA transcripts. Initially, a first-round RT-PCR of the TCR CDR3 employed the HTBI primer set. TCRdb used MiXCR to reprocess the multiplex PCR reads, holding one entry per CDR3 protein. The table records approximately 370,000 distinct CDR3 sequences, about 17% of them present only once. The sequencing input was blood. The receptors stem from a woman under 40 with Graves' hyperthyroidism that later progressed to Graves' ophthalmopathy.

This clonotype was detected only once. This chain links TRBV2 with TRBJ2-5; D is unclear. Germline V gene lookup returns CDR1 SNHLY and CDR2 FYNNEI. The CDR3 runs 13 residues. Between the trimmed V and J ends, which lost 6 bases and 5 bases, there was a span of 13 bases. CDR3 coding DNA: TGTGCCAGCAGCGATTTAGCTACGGAGACCCAGTACTTC. This codes for CASSDLATETQYF.

This clonotype was recorded many times. V and J are TRBV12-3 or TRBV12-4 and TRBJ2-7, with D unresolved. The CDR3 loop spans 16 amino acids. Trimming stripped 4 bases from V and 2 bases from J, with 18 bases between. CDR3 in amino acids: CASSSSTSTSTYEQYF. CDR3 in DNA: TGTGCCAGCAGTTCGTCTACCTCGACCTCGACCTACGAGCAGTACTTC.

The chain has TRBV12-3 or TRBV12-4 and TRBJ2-5; 9 bases agree with TRBD1. CDR3 length: 15 residues. Germline trimming cut 6 bases from V and 0 bases from J; bases unmatched to any gene: 5. The CDR3 coding sequence is TGTGCCAGCAGACCCGGGACAGGGAACCAAGAGACCCAGTACTTC. Its translation is CASRPGTGNQETQYF.

This clonotype was seen a single time. The CDR3 here is CASSQQGARPDTQYF. CDR3 in DNA: TGTGCCAGCAGTCAACAGGGGGCGCGCCCAGATACGCAGTATTTT. V gene TRBV12-3 or TRBV12-4 combines with J gene TRBJ2-3, with 9 bases identical to TRBD1. CDR3 size: 15 residues. The J segment lost 4 bases and the V segment lost 5 bases, leaving 7 bases of the junction unmatched.

CDR3 sequence: CASGGAGGSNQPQHF. The CDR3 DNA sequence: TGTGCCAGCGGTGGGGCAGGGGGAAGCAATCAGCCCCAGCATTTT. V and J are TRBV28 and TRBJ1-5, with 7 bases matching TRBD1. After removal of 8 bases from V and 1 base from J, the junction contained 8 bases not matched to a gene. The CDR3 extends over 15 amino acids. Germline-derived CDR1 and CDR2 are MDHEN and SYDVKM. Variable domain in full (rest from reference TRBV28 and TRBJ1-5): DVKVTQSSRYLVKRTGEKVFLECVQDMDHENMFWYRQDPGLGLRLIYFSYDVKMKEKGDIPEGYSVSREKKERFSLILESASTNQTSMYLCASGGAGGSNQPQHFGDGTRLSIL.

This clonotype was counted many times. The chain combines TRBV6-2 or TRBV6-3 with TRBJ1-5, with unresolved D. Germline CDR1 and CDR2: MNHEY and SVGEGT. CDR3 length equals 13 residues. Trimming took off 8 bases at V and 1 base at J, with 9 bases between the two ends. CDR3 nucleotide sequence: TGTGCCAGCGGGGTTGCGAGCAATCAGCCCCAGCATTTT. Protein product: CASGVASNQPQHF.

This sequence joins TRBV20-1 and TRBJ2-3, with 7 bases that match TRBD2. Germline-derived CDR1 and CDR2 are DFQATT and SNEGSKA (reference sequence). The CDR3 loop spans 15 amino acids. Trimming cost V 2 bases and J 3 bases; bases outside gene matches: 8. CDR3 protein: CSARPKRLATDTQYF. CDR3 sequence (DNA): TGCAGTGCTAGACCCAAAAGACTAGCTACAGATACGCAGTATTTT.

This clonotype was seen ten or more times. The chain carries TRBV10-3 and TRBJ2-1; TRBD1 agrees at 8 bases. The ends lost 3 bases at V and 5 bases at J; junction bases unmatched: 6. From germline, CDR1 is ENHRY and CDR2 SYGVKD. There are 15 residues in the CDR3. CDR3 bases: TGTGCCATCAGTGATGGACAGGGATTTAACAATGAGCAGTTCTTC. Translated: CAISDGQGFNNEQFF.

This clonotype was seen repeatedly, ten times or more. The rearrangement uses TRBV28 and TRBJ2-1; D possibly uses TRBD1 or TRBD2 (6 bases each). V lost 5 bases and J 9 bases, leaving 8 bases between the germline ends. The CDR3 spans 11 residues. Germline values: CDR1 MDHEN, CDR2 SYDVKM. CDR3 loop: CASSKGGEQFF. The CDR3 nucleotides read TGTGCCAGCAGTAAGGGGGGTGAGCAGTTCTTC.

This clonotype was seen ten or more times. The V gene is TRBV2, the J gene TRBJ2-5; 9 nucleotides agree with TRBD2. There are 14 residues in the CDR3. The V gene end was trimmed by 3 bases and the J gene end by 4 bases; junction bases not matched to a gene: 3. The V gene's germline CDR1 is SNHLY and CDR2 FYNNEI. The CDR3 protein is CASSESSGRETQYF. The CDR3, as DNA: TGTGCCAGCAGTGAGAGTAGCGGGAGAGAGACCCAGTACTTC.

This clonotype appeared many times. V is TRBV6-2 or TRBV6-3 and J is TRBJ2-7, with D tentatively TRBD2 (6 bases). This CDR3 is 16 amino acids long. Trimming took off 0 bases at V and 1 base at J, with 13 bases between the two ends. The germline V gene has CDR1 MNHEY and CDR2 SVGEGT. This CDR3 reads CASSYSVRDSSYEQYF. The CDR3 coding sequence is TGTGCCAGCAGTTACTCTGTCCGGGACTCTTCCTACGAGCAGTACTTC.

On this clonotype: Possible read error: a much larger clone is one base away. The CDR3 DNA reads TGTGCCAGCAGCCAAGACTTCGAGGGGCCAAACACCAGGGAGCTGTTTTTT. It yields the protein CASSQDFEGPNTRELFF. This chain joins TRBV3-1 and TRBJ2-2; perhaps D is TRBD1 or TRBD2 (5 bases each). This CDR3 region has 17 residues. The germline V gene encodes CDR1 LGHDT and CDR2 YNNKEL (reference sequence).

This clonotype was counted many times. CDR3 in DNA: TGTGCCAGCACGCCCCAGCGGGTAGCCGCTCGGGAGACCCAGTACTTC. This sequence encodes CASTPQRVAARETQYF. V and J are TRBV6-1 and TRBJ2-5; TRBD2 might be the D (6 bases). V gave up 7 bases and J gave up 5 bases, with 23 bases separating them. The CDR3 sequence is 16 residues long. The germline CDR1 and CDR2 sequences are MNHNS and SASEGT.

This clonotype was detected many times. This chain uses TRBV10-3 with TRBJ2-1; 9 positions match TRBD2. CDR1 is ENHRY and CDR2 is SYGVKD in the germline V gene. Trimming took 10 bases from V and 7 from J; bases not matched to a gene: 20. CDR3 length: 17 residues. The DNA for the CDR3 is TGTGCCACAAGGCAGCTAGCGGGGTACCTAATAGGGAATGAGCAGTTCTTC. Its protein product is CATRQLAGYLIGNEQFF.

This chain links TRBV5-1 with TRBJ2-5; 9 nucleotides line up with TRBD1. The trim removed 0 bases at V and 0 bases at J, leaving 3 bases unmatched. The CDR3 covers 16 residues. The germline V gene encodes CDR1 SGHRS and CDR2 YFSETQ. The CDR3 loop is CASSLAGQGYQETQYF. For the CDR3, the DNA is TGCGCCAGCAGCTTGGCCGGACAGGGGTACCAAGAGACCCAGTACTTC.

This clonotype showed up many times. The chain links TRBV27 to TRBJ2-7; 7 bases line up with TRBD1. J gave up 5 bases and V 8 bases, and 12 bases lay outside the gene matches. The CDR3 loop spans 14 amino acids. Germline lookup yields CDR1 MNHEY and CDR2 SMNVEV (reference sequence). The CDR3 DNA is TGTGCCAGCGCCAGACAGGGAGTCTCGGACGAGCAGTACTTC. It codes for CASARQGVSDEQYF.

The chain has TRBV5-6 and TRBJ1-6; 8 bases are a match to TRBD1. The germline CDR1 and CDR2 sequences are SGHDT and YYEEEE. The CDR3 covers 16 residues. The ends lost 5 bases at V and 6 bases at J; junction bases unmatched: 10. The CDR3 reads CASSPDRAMSNSPLHF. The CDR3, as DNA: TGTGCCAGCAGTCCGGACAGGGCAATGAGTAATTCACCCCTCCACTTT.

As regards this clonotype: A clone one base away is much larger, so this may be a read error. The chain is built from TRBV28 and TRBJ2-1; D may be TRBD2 (6 bases). This CDR3 has 13 residues. Germline CDR1 is MDHEN and CDR2 is SYDVKM. The CDR3 bases are TGTGCCAGCAGTCAGGACTACTACAATGAGCCGTTCTTC. It specifies CASSQDYYNEPFF.

The chain is built from TRBV15 and TRBJ2-3; 7 bases fit TRBD1. V lost 3 bases to trimming and J lost 1 base; unmatched junction nucleotides: 4. The CDR3 has 15 residues. CDR1 LNHNV and CDR2 YYDKDF come from the germline V gene (reference sequence). The CDR3 nucleotides are TGTGCCACCAGCAGTTGGACAGGAGGCACAGATACGCAGTATTTT. It specifies CATSSWTGGTDTQYF. Combining the CDR3 with reference TRBV15 and TRBJ2-3 gives the whole variable domain DAMVIQNPRYQVTQFGKPVTLSCSQTLNHNVMYWYQQKSSQAPKLLFHYYDKDFNNEADTPDNFQSRRPNTSFCFLDIRSPGLGDTAMYLCATSSWTGGTDTQYFGPGTRLTVL.